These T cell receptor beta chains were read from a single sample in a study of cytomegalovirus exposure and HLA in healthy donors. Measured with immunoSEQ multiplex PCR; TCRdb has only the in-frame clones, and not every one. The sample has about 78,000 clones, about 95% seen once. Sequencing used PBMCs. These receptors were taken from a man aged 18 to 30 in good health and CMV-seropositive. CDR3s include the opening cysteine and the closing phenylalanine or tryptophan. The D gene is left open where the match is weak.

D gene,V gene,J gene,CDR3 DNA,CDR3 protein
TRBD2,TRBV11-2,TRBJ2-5,TGTGCCAGCTCGGGGTTCCCTAGCGGGGGGTACCAAGAGACCCAGTACTTC,CASSGFPSGGYQETQYF
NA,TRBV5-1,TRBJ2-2,TGCGCCAGCAGCTTAACGGGTGGCACCGGGGAGCTGTTTTTT,CASSLTGGTGELFF
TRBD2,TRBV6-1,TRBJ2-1,TGTGCCAGCATGGGGGGGAGCTCCTACAATGAGCAGTTCTTC,CASMGGSSYNEQFF
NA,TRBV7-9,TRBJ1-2,TGTGCCAGCAGCTTGGCAGGTACCTCTAACTATGGCTACACCTTC,CASSLAGTSNYGYTF
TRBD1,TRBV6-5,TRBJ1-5,TGTGCCAGCAGTTACTCCGGGACAGGGGGTCAGCCCCAGCATTTT,CASSYSGTGGQPQHF
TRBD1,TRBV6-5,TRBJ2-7,TGTGCCAGCAGCCGGAGTCGGGACAGGGGTCACGAGCAGTACTTC,CASSRSRDRGHEQYF
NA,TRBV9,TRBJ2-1,TGTGCCAGCAGCTCCAAAGTGGCCCGCTCCTACAATGAGCAGTTCTTC,CASSSKVARSYNEQFF
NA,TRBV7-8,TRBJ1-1,TGTGCCAGCAGCTTAGGGGGGCGCACTGAAGCTTTCTTT,CASSLGGRTEAFF
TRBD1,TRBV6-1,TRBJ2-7,TGTGCCAGCAGTGGCTTGCGGGACAGGGGATACGAGCAGTACTTC,CASSGLRDRGYEQYF
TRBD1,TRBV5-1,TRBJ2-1,TGCGCCAGCAGGATCAGTACAGGGGACGATGAGCAGTTCTTC,CASRISTGDDEQFF
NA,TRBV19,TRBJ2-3,TGTGCCAGTGGGCCTGATCGCACAGATACGCAGTATTTT,CASGPDRTDTQYF
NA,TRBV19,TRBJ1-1,TGTGCCAGTAGTAGGTCCGATAGAAAGAACACTGAAGCTTTCTTT,CASSRSDRKNTEAFF
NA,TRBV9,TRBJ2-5,TGTGCCAGCAGCGTAGGGGCGGGAGAGACCCAGTACTTC,CASSVGAGETQYF
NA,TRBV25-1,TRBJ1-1,TGTGCCAGCATCAGGGCAGAAGGGACTGAAGCTTTCTTT,CASIRAEGTEAFF
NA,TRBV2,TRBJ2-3,TGTGCCAGCAGAGTACTAGCTGGAATTACAGATACGCAGTATTTT,CASRVLAGITDTQYF
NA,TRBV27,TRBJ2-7,TGTGCCAGCAGAGACAGGGGAGGGGGTTACGAGCAGTACTTC,CASRDRGGGYEQYF
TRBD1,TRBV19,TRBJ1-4,TGTGCCAGTAGTATCGGACAGGGAGGTGAAAAACTGTTTTTT,CASSIGQGGEKLFF
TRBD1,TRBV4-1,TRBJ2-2,TGCGCCAGCAGCCATGACAGGGGGACCGGGGAGCTGTTTTTT,CASSHDRGTGELFF
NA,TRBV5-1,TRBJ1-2,TGCGCCAGCAGCTTGGAAGGGGGGGGCTATGGCTACACCTTC,CASSLEGGGYGYTF
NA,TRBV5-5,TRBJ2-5,TGTGCCAGCAGCCCGAGCCCCAGGGAGACCCAGTACTTC,CASSPSPRETQYF
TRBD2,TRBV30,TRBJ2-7,TGTGCAAGGCGTAGCGGGAGCTCCTACGAGCAGTACTTC,CARRSGSSYEQYF
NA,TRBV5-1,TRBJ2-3,TGCGCCAGCAGCTTGTTTCCCCTAGATGGTACAGATACGCAGTATTTT,CASSLFPLDGTDTQYF
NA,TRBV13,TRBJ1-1,TGTGCCAGCAGCTTAACCCCCAGGCAGCCCAACACTGAAGCTTTCTTT,CASSLTPRQPNTEAFF
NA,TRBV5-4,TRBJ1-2,TGTGCCAGCAGCTTGACAGATTCTAACTATGGCTACACCTTC,CASSLTDSNYGYTF
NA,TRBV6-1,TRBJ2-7,TGTGCCAGCAGTCTTCCCGGGTTCTACGAGCAGTACTTC,CASSLPGFYEQYF
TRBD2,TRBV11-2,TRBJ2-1,TGTGCCAGCAGTCTGGTTGCGGGAGCGAGGGCTGAGCAGTTCTTC,CASSLVAGARAEQFF
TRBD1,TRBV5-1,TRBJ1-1,TGCGCCAGCAGCGACGGGACAGGGAACACTGAAGCTTTCTTT,CASSDGTGNTEAFF
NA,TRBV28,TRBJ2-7,TGTGCCAGCAGTTTTATCGGGGACGAGCAGTACTTC,CASSFIGDEQYF
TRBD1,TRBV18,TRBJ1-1,TGTGCCAGCTCACTACAGGGGGAGGCTTTCTTT,CASSLQGEAFF
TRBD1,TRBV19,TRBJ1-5,TGTGCCAGTAGCGGGGACAGGGCGCAGCCCCAGCATTTT,CASSGDRAQPQHF
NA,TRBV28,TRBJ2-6,TGTGCCAGCAGCCGGGGCTCTGGGGCCAACGTCCTGACTTTC,CASSRGSGANVLTF
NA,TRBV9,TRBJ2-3,TGTGCCAGCAGCGTCGCAGTACAGGGAAGCACAGATACGCAGTATTTT,CASSVAVQGSTDTQYF
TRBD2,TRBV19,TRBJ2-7,TGTGCCAGTAGTTTGGCGGGAGAGTCCTACGAGCAGTACTTC,CASSLAGESYEQYF
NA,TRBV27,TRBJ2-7,TGTGCCAGCAGTTTAACCGGGGTCCCCTACGAGCAGTACTTC,CASSLTGVPYEQYF
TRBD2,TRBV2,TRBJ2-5,TGTGCCTGCTCCGGCGGGGGGAGCCAAGAGACCCAGTACTTC,CACSGGGSQETQYF
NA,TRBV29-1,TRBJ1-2,TGCAGCGTTGAAGATAGGGGGGGCTATGGCTACACCTTC,CSVEDRGGYGYTF
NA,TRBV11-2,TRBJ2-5,TGTGCCAGCAGCTTAGCGTTGAGTAGACAAGAGACCCAGTACTTC,CASSLALSRQETQYF
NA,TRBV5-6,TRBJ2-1,TGTGCCAGCAGCTTCCTAGGTGGAGGGGAAGAGCAGTTCTTC,CASSFLGGGEEQFF
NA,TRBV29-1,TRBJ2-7,TGCAGCGTTAGTCTCTGGGGCCCGTCCTACGAGCAGTACTTC,CSVSLWGPSYEQYF
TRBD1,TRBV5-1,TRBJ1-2,TGCGCCAGCAGCTTGTCCACTTTAGGGACAGGGGGCTGGTACACCTTC,CASSLSTLGTGGWYTF
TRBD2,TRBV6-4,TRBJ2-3,TGTGCCAGCAGTGACTCCGGGACTAGCGGGACAGATACGCAGTATTTT,CASSDSGTSGTDTQYF